This record concerns one T cell receptor (beta chain) sequence. This clonotype has a handful of counts. Its antigen is still unknown. Per-base quality was not reported, and no clone a single base away is much larger than it. Library preparation used UMI-ligation and nested PCR. Using T4 RNA ligase 1, a single-stranded oligonucleotide bearing the Illumina SP2 sequence plus a UMI was ligated onto the 3' end of the cDNA. PCR1 consisted of approximately 4 cycles (98 degrees C 15 s, 69 degrees C 30 s, 72 degrees C 40 s), and for the beta primer an equimolar mix of RC1.1 and RC1.2 was used to cover TRBC1 and TRBC2. Starting at PCR2, the TCR alpha and beta chains were handled separately, and sample indices and Illumina adaptors were added. The UMI comprised 12 random nucleotides, as two hexamers separated by a spacer, placed after an 8-base spacer. Libraries were sequenced on an Illumina MiSeq with v2 2x251 paired-end chemistry, typically roughly 12 samples per run. PhiX DNA at roughly 4.5-7% was added to each sequencing library to increase diversity. Under the source paper's analysis protocol: The raw reads were converted into FASTQ with bcl2fastq and then demultiplexed by dual indices with Demultiplexor. V and J genes were assigned by Decombinator through tag matching, with a single base-pair mismatch permitted. Collapsinator used UMIs to correct both sequencing errors and frequency errors arising from PCR heterogeneity. Decombinator identifiers were converted to nucleotide sequence by CDR3Translator, the sequences were translated to amino acids, and CDR3 was extracted using C- and N-terminal motifs. Each distinct KT2 TCR was counted as a cluster of KT2 sequences sharing one unique molecular identifier. The public reads were quality trimmed at Q25 with fastp and then assembled into clones with MiXCR by TCRdb, keeping productive beta chains. Here each entry gathers all rows of one CDR3 protein and keeps the most common genes and DNA. These V and J calls rely on TCRdb rather than the paper's analysis. This sample is represented by 40,000 to 60,000 distinct CDR3 sequences; around a tenth of them were singletons. In total, the top ten clones hold 10% of the sample.

CDR1 and CDR2 are read off the germline V gene as LGHNA and YSLEER. V is cut by 1 base and J by 0 bases, and the space between the germline ends is 9 bases. The CDR3, from cysteine to phenylalanine, totals 15 residues. Kept here is only the CDR3 DNA, which spans 45 bases and is read in frame from base 1. The data were taken from a study of quantifying T cell responses using KT2 cells (dated by TCRdb to the late 2010s). Turning to the overall study: RNA was DNase-treated and reverse transcribed with TCR alpha and beta constant-region primers, mostly using SuperScript III. The efficiency of the T4 ligation step under optimum conditions was estimated to be greater than 9.5%. PCR2 was run as a SYBR Green qPCR and stopped at a predetermined fluorescence threshold to avoid over-amplification.

General conclusions and limits of the study: The numbers of KT2 alpha and beta sequences increased linearly with the number of input KT2 cells across several orders of magnitude. KT2 sequences were detected down to the lowest spike-in tested, about one KT2 cell per 100,000 PBMC. No side-by-side comparison of the pipeline with other TCR sequencing techniques was included in the study. At very high KT2 spike-in numbers, detection of KT2 sequences reached saturation.

To test the sensitivity and accuracy of the pipeline, known numbers of KT2, a T cell clone whose TCR had already been sequenced, were spiked into unfractionated PBMC. A range of KT2-to-PBMC ratios was generated by mixing KT2 cells with a fixed number of PBMC. This sequence originates from a human donor. The sequenced sample was PBMCs spiked with cells of the T cell clone KT2. The rearrangement combines TRBV4-3 with TRBJ2-5; no D gene is confidently identified. The CDR3 region: CASSQGVGDQETQYF. The DNA is as follows: TGCGCCAGCAGCCAAGGTGTGGGCGACCAAGAGACCCAGTACTTC.